This T cell receptor (beta chain) was recorded in a study of T cell responses to AZD1222 COVID-19 vaccine. Broader study findings: Seropositive at baseline were only 5 to 7 AZD1222 recipients.

The CDR3 totals 14 residues. The J segment lost 5 bases and the V segment lost 10 bases, leaving 6 bases of the junction unmatched. Germline V gene lookup returns CDR1 SEHNR and CDR2 FQNEAQ (reference sequence). This clone was detected only once. The target antigen is unknown. The table came from immunoSEQ multiplex PCR; TCRdb's copy has only in-frame clones and leaves some out. The data contain 150,000 to 200,000 clones, about 91% of them singletons. V gene TRBV7-9 combines with J gene TRBJ2-5; 14 nucleotides agree with TRBD2. The receptor's source is an adult in good health. Here the sequenced sample was peripheral blood, taken on day 0 of MenACWY control vaccination. The CDR3 DNA follows: TGTGCCATCTCGACTAGCGGGAGGGGGGAGACCCAGTACTTC. It is translated as CAISTSGRGETQYF.